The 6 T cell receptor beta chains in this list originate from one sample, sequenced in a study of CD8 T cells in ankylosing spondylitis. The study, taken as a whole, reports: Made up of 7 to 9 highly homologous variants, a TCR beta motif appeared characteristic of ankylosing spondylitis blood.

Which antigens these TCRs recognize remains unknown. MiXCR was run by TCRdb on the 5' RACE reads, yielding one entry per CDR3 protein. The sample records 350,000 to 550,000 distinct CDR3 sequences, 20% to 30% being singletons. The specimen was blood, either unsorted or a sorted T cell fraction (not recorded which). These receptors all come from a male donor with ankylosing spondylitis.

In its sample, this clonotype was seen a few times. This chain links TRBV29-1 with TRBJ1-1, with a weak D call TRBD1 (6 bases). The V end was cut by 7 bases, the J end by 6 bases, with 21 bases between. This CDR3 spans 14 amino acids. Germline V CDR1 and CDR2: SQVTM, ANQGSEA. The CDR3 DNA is TGCAGCGGGAAGAGTCAGGGGCTTCTTCCTGAAGCTTTCTTT. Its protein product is CSGKSQGLLPEAFF. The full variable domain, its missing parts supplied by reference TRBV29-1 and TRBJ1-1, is SAVISQKPSRDICQRGTSLTIQCQVDSQVTMMFWYRQQPGQSLTLIATANQGSEATYESGFVIDKFPISRPNLTFSTLTVSNMSPEDSSIYLCSGKSQGLLPEAFFGQGTRLTVV.

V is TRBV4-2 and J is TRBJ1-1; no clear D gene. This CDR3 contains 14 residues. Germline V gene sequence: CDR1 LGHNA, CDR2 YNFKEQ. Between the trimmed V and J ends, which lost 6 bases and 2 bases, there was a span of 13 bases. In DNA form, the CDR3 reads TGTGCCAGCAGGCATTCAAGGAAAAACACTGAAGCTTTCTTT. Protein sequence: CASRHSRKNTEAFF.

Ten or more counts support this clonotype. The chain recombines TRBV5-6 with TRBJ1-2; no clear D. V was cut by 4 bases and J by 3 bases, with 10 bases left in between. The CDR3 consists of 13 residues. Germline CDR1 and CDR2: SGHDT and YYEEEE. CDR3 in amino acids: CASSPDIYYGYTF. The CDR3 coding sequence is TGTGCCAGCAGCCCCGACATCTACTATGGCTACACCTTC.

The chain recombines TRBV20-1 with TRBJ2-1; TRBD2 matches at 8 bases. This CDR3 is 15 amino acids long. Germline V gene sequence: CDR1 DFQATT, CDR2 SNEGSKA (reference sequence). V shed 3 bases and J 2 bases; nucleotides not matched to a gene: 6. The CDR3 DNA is TGCAGTGCTAGTGAGCTAGCGGGTGCCTACAATGAGCAGTTCTTC. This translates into CSASELAGAYNEQFF.

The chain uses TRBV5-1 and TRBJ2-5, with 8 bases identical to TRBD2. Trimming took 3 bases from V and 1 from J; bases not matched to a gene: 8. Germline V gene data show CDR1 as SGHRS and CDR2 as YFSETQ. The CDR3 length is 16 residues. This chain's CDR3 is CASSYGGGETQETQYF. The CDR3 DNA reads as TGCGCCAGCAGCTACGGGGGGGGAGAAACCCAAGAGACCCAGTACTTC.

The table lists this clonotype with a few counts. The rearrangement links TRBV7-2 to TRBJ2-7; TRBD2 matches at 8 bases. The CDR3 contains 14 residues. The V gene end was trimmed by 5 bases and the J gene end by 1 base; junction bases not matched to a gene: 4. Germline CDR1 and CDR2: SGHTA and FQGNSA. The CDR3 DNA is TGTGCCAGCAGCGGACAGCGGGAGTCCTACGAGCAGTACTTC. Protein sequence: CASSGQRESYEQYF.